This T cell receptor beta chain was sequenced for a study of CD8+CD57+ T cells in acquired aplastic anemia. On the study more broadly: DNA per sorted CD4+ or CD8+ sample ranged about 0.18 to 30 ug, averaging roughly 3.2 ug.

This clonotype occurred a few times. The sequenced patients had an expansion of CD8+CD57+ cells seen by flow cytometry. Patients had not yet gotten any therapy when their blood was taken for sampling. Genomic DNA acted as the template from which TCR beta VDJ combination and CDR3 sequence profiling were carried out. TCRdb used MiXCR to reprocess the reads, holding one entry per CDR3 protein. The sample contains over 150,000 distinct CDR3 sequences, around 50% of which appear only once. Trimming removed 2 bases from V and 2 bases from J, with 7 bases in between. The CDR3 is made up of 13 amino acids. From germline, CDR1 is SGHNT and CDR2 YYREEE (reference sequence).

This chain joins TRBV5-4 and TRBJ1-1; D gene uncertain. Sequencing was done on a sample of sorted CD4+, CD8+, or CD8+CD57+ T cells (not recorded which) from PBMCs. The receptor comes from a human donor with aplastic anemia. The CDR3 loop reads CASSFSDNTEAFF. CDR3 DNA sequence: TGTGCCAGCAGCTTTTCAGACAACACTGAAGCTTTCTTT.